Sequencing of this T cell receptor beta chain was carried out in a study of T cell repertoires and HLA-DP antigens. Across the whole study: DNA input averaged approximately 220 ng in sorted CD137+CD4+ and around 1,100 ng in pre-culture CD4+.

CDR3 size: 15 residues. The trim removed 7 bases at V and 0 bases at J, leaving 5 bases unmatched. Germline-derived CDR1 and CDR2 are LNHDA and SQIVND (reference sequence). A word on this clone: Its specificity is unknown.

General study findings and limits: Previously undetected clones averaged about 35% and 50% against the two alleles respectively. A non-physiological HeLa system presented antigen to total CD4+ responders.

Amplification used primers for 54 TRBV and 13 TRBJ segments. TCRdb's copy holds only in-frame clones and misses some; the assay was immunoSEQ multiplex PCR. Found here are around 100,000 clones, about 92% of them singletons; the top ten hold less than 0.35%. The source is a woman in her late teens or twenties in good health and CMV-seronegative. The material sequenced was CD4+ T cells from PBMCs. This chain connects TRBV19 to TRBJ2-1; TRBD1 agrees at 8 bases. The CDR3 region is CASIKQGGSYNEQFF. The DNA of the CDR3 is TGTGCCAGTATAAAACAGGGGGGCTCCTACAATGAGCAGTTCTTC.